This TCR beta chain stems from a study of T-cell reconstitution after alpha-beta-depleted transplantation in children. In its sample, this clonotype is medium-sized. Preparation of the TCRbeta library used unique molecular identifiers. One entry per CDR3 protein, called by TCRdb with MiXCR from the PCR reads. The table records roughly 7,000 distinct CDR3 sequences, approximately 16% of them present only once. Germline V lookup: CDR1 SGHVS, CDR2 FNYEAQ. The V and J ends lost 5 bases and 2 bases, in that order; junction bases with no gene match: 2. The CDR3 length is 13 residues. Sequencing used PBMCs, obtained before TCRalphabeta/CD19-depleted stem cell transplant. The sequence derives from a boy aged 2-9 years with acute lymphoblastic leukemia, due to receive a stem cell transplant. The gene calls are TRBV7-6 and TRBJ1-1; the match to TRBD1 covers 7 bases. The CDR3 DNA reads as TGTGCCAGCAGCCGGGACAGAAACACTGAAGCTTTCTTT. Encoded protein: CASSRDRNTEAFF.